This T cell receptor (beta chain) was recorded in a study of T cell repertoires in cytomegalovirus infection. TCRdb re-derived calls from the reads in MiXCR, one entry per CDR3 protein. Here the sample spans more than 250,000 distinct CDR3 sequences, just under 25% being singletons. Germline V lookup: CDR1 SEHNR, CDR2 FQNEAQ (reference sequence). Between the trimmed V and J ends, which lost 4 bases and 2 bases, there was a span of 11 bases. The CDR3 sequence is 14 residues long. In regard to this clonotype: What it binds is not known.

The rearrangement links TRBV7-9 to TRBJ1-2; a possible D gene is TRBD1 (5 bases). This material consisted of cultured PBMCs, taken from culture after CMV antigen stimulation. This sequence was found in a human donor in good health (CMV status not recorded). Some clones in this sample may be carry-over from other donors' samples. CDR3 sequence (DNA): TGTGCCAGCAGCTGGGGGTTTTCAAACTATGGCTACACCTTC. It translates to CASSWGFSNYGYTF.